Following are 11 T cell receptor beta chains from one sample sequenced in a study of blood T cell repertoires in COVID-19. The protocol was immunoSEQ multiplex PCR, while the TCRdb copy is restricted to in-frame clones and leaves out a portion. This table holds roughly 80,000 clones, 82% found once. Sequencing was carried out using peripheral blood. The receptor set was obtained from a human donor in a cohort sampled during active COVID-19.

The gene calls are TRBV7-2 and TRBJ2-4; D not resolved. Per the germline V gene, CDR1 is SGHTA and CDR2 is FQGNSA. The CDR3 extends over 17 amino acids. The ends were cut back, 2 bases at V and 0 bases at J, with 14 bases in the middle. CDR3 protein: CASSLTPLSIAKNIQYF. The CDR3 DNA sequence: TGTGCCAGCAGCTTAACCCCCCTATCTATAGCCAAAAACATTCAGTACTTC.

V is TRBV3-1 (or the pseudogene TRBV3-2) and J is TRBJ1-2; 8 nucleotides match TRBD1. The V segment lost 5 bases and the J segment 7 bases; nucleotides outside the gene matches: 12. The V gene's germline CDR1 is LGHDT and CDR2 YNNKEL (reference sequence). This CDR3 comprises 15 residues. The CDR3 nucleotides read TGTGCCAGCAGCGCGGGGGCAGGGGGCTTTGGTGGCTACACCTTC. It is translated as CASSAGAGGFGGYTF.

The chain recombines TRBV24-1 with TRBJ2-2; 9 positions agree with TRBD1. This CDR3 is built from 13 residues. J gave up 7 bases and V 11 bases, and 7 bases lay outside the gene matches. Looked up from germline, CDR1 is KGHDR and CDR2 is SFDVKD. CDR3 in DNA: TGTGCCAGTTCTGGACAGGGGCACGGGGAGCTGTTTTTT. Protein product: CASSGQGHGELFF.

This chain joins TRBV3-1 (or the pseudogene TRBV3-2) and TRBJ2-4; tentatively, D is TRBD2 (5 bases). Trimming shortened V by 5 bases and J by 3 bases, and 14 bases separated the two germline ends. The germline CDR1 and CDR2 sequences are LGHDT and YNNKEL (reference sequence). The CDR3 is made up of 15 amino acids. Here the CDR3 reads CASSNDGINKNIQYF. The CDR3 DNA is TGTGCCAGCAGCAACGACGGGATTAACAAAAACATTCAGTACTTC.

As DNA, the CDR3 is TGTGCCAGCAGCCTCGACAGGGGTCCGGCTAATGAAAAACTGTTTTTT. It encodes CASSLDRGPANEKLFF. This chain joins TRBV7-9 and TRBJ1-4; 8 positions agree with TRBD1. There are 16 residues in the CDR3. From germline, CDR1 is SEHNR and CDR2 FQNEAQ (reference sequence). V lost 5 bases, J lost 3 bases, and 8 bases stayed unmatched.

The rearrangement uses TRBV29-1 and TRBJ2-1; D is ambiguous. This CDR3 contains 11 residues. V was cut by 5 bases and J by 9 bases, with 11 bases left in between. Germline loops: CDR1 SQVTM, CDR2 ANQGSEA. CDR3 loop: CSVFSRGEQFF. Written as DNA, the CDR3 is TGCAGCGTTTTCAGTCGCGGTGAGCAGTTCTTC.

The chain carries TRBV5-5 and TRBJ1-1; D uncertain. With 2 bases removed from V and 0 bases from J, the gap between germline ends came to 8 bases. CDR3 size: 14 residues. Germline V CDR1 and CDR2: SGHKS, YYEKEE (reference sequence). The CDR3, as DNA: TGTGCCAGCAGCTTTGTCAGTATGAACACTGAAGCTTTCTTT. Encoded protein: CASSFVSMNTEAFF.

The chain couples TRBV11-2 to TRBJ1-2, with D perhaps matching TRBD1 (6 bases). The CDR3 totals 15 residues. The germline CDR1 and CDR2 sequences are SGHAT and FQNNGV. V lost 5 bases, J lost 5 bases, and 18 bases lay in between. CDR3 in amino acids: CASSLKRGGEYGYTF. In DNA, the CDR3 is TGTGCCAGCAGCCTAAAGAGGGGGGGAGAGTATGGCTACACCTTC.

The chain has TRBV28 and TRBJ2-7; TRBD1 matches at 8 bases. V was pared by 6 bases and J by 0 bases, with 7 bases of the junction left unmatched. This CDR3 is 15 amino acids long. Per the germline V gene, CDR1 is MDHEN and CDR2 is SYDVKM. The CDR3 is CASRSRQGLSYEQYF. The CDR3 nucleotides are TGTGCCAGCAGGTCGAGACAGGGGCTCTCCTACGAGCAGTACTTC.

The genes are TRBV27 and TRBJ2-5, with D possibly matching TRBD1 (5 bases). The CDR3 sequence is 17 residues long. V lost 6 bases to trimming and J lost 4 bases, with 24 bases between them. Germline CDR1 MNHEY, CDR2 SMNVEV (reference sequence). The CDR3 DNA reads TGTGCCAGCAGCCAAACGGACAATCAATGGGATAGAGAGACCCAGTACTTC. Amino acid sequence: CASSQTDNQWDRETQYF.

The chain uses TRBV10-1 and TRBJ2-1; possible D gene TRBD2, 6 bases. Trimming pared 6 bases from V and 3 bases from J, leaving 18 bases between. The CDR3 has 16 residues. Germline-derived CDR1 and CDR2 are WNHNN and SYGVQD (reference sequence). CDR3 in amino acids: CASSRNLGGLYNEQFF. In DNA, the CDR3 is TGCGCCAGCAGCCGAAATTTGGGGGGACTCTACAATGAGCAGTTCTTC.